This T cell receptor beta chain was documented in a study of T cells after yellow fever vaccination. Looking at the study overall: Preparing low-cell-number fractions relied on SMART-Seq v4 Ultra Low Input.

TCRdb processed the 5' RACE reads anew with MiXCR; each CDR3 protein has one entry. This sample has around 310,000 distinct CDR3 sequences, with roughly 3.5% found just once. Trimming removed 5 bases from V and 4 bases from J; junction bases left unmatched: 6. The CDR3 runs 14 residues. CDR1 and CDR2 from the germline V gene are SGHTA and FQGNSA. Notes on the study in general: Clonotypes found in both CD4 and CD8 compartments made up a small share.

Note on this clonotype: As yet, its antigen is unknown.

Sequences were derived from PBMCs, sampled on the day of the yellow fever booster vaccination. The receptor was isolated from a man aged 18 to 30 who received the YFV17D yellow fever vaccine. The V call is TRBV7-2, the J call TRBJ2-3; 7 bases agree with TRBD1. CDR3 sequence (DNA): TGTGCCAGCAGCGCGAGGGGGCCACCAGATACGCAGTATTTT. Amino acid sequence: CASSARGPPDTQYF.